This T cell receptor beta chain was identified during a study of blood T cell repertoires in COVID-19. Study overall: Spain, Italy and the United States supplied samples that represented acute and convalescent COVID-19. PBMCs, B-cell-depleted T cells, or T cells provided the cDNA or gDNA that made up the material.

V was trimmed by 5 bases and J by 11 bases, leaving 13 bases between them. The CDR3 has 12 residues. Germline assignment: CDR1 SGHTA and CDR2 FQGNSA. As originally analysed: Reference gene primer amplification in the assay estimated nucleated cell counts. Clones were sequenced by immunoSEQ multiplex PCR, and TCRdb holds only the in-frame ones, with some missing. V and J calls plus clone size are reproduced from that table; the DNA served to infer D and trimming. The repertoire holds roughly 100,000 clones, with around 74% as singletons. Sequences were obtained from peripheral blood. The chain recombines TRBV7-2 with TRBJ2-4; D remains unclear. This receptor was identified in an older woman with acute or convalescent COVID-19. CDR3 DNA sequence: TGTGCCAGCAGCACACCTCCTGGTTTTCAGTACTTC. The encoded protein is CASSTPPGFQYF.